This TCR beta chain derives from a study of T cells in placental villitis. Overall study findings and caveats: Villitis of unknown etiology showed control-like CMV-specific clone frequencies, approximately 0.001 versus 0.011 in CMV. Each placenta with villitis of unknown etiology had largely its own expanded clones. Compared with controls at 0.005 to 0.0065, villitis of unknown etiology placentae showed median clonality approximately 0.052.

This CDR3 spans 13 amino acids. Trimming removed 7 bases from V and 3 bases from J, with 12 bases in between. CDR1 is WSHSY and CDR2 is SAAADI in the germline V gene. A word on this clone: Antigen unknown.

The immunoSEQ assay was v4. Clones were read by immunoSEQ multiplex PCR, and TCRdb kept only the in-frame ones, dropping some. The repertoire consists of some 1,600 clones, with 83% occurring once and the leading ten covering 6% to 8%. Input material: placental tissue containing maternal and fetal cells. The chain employs TRBV10-2 and TRBJ1-1, with a possible D match to TRBD1 (6 bases). The receptor was isolated from a human patient with villitis of unknown etiology; the placental T cells may come from both mother and fetus. The CDR3 DNA reads as TGCGCCAGCAACCTGGACAGCCACACTGAAGCTTTCTTT. Translated: CASNLDSHTEAFF.